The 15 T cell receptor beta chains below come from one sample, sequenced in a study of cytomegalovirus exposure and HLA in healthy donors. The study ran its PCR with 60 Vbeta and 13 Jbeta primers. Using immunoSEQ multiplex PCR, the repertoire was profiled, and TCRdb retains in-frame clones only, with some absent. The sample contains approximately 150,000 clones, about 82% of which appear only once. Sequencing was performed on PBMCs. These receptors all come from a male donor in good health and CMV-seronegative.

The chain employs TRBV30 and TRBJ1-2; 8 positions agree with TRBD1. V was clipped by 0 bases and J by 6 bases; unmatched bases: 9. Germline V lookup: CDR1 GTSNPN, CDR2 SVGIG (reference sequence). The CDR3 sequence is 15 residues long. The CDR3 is CAWSVGQGLWDGYTF. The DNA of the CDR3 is TGTGCCTGGAGTGTAGGACAGGGTTTATGGGATGGCTACACCTTC.

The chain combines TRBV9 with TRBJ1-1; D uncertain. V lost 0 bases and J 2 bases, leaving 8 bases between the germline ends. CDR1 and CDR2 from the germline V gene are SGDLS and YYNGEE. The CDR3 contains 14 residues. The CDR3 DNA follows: TGTGCCAGCAGCGTAGGGGCAATAAACACTGAAGCTTTCTTT. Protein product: CASSVGAINTEAFF.

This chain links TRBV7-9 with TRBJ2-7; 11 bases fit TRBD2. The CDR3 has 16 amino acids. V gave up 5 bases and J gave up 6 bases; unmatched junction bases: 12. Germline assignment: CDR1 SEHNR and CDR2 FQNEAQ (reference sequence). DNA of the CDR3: TGTGCCAGCAGCCGCGTGACTAGCGGGACCCAGTCCGAGCAGTACTTC. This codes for CASSRVTSGTQSEQYF.

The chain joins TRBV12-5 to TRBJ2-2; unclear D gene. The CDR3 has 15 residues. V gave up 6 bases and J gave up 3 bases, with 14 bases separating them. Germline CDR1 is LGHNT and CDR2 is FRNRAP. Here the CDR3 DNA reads TGTGCTAGTGGGCCCCCCAGTTTCTACACCGGGGAGCTGTTTTTT. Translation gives CASGPPSFYTGELFF.

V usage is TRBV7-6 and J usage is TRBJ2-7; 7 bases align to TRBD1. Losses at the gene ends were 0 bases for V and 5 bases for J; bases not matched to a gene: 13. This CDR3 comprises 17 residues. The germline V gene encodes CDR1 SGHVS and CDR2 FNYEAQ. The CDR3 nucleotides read TGTGCCAGCAGCTTAGCGGTATGGACAGGCAACGTCGACGAGCAGTACTTC. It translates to CASSLAVWTGNVDEQYF.

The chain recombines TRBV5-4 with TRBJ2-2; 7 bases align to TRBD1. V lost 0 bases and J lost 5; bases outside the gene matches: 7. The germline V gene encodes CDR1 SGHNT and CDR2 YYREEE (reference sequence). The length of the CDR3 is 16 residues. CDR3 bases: TGTGCCAGCAGCTTGGATCCGACAGGGAAGACCGGGGAGCTGTTTTTT. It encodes CASSLDPTGKTGELFF.

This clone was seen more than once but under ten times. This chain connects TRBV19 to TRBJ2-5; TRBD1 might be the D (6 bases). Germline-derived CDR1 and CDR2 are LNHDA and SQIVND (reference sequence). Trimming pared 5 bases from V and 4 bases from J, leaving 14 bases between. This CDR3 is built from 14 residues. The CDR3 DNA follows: TGTGCCAGTAGTTTGGGGGCAGGAAGAGAGACCCAGTACTTC. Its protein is CASSLGAGRETQYF. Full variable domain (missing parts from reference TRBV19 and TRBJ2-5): DGGITQSPKYLFRKEGQNVTLSCEQNLNHDAMYWYRQDPGQGLRLIYYSQIVNDFQKGDIAEGYSVSREKKESFPLTVTSAQKNPTAFYLCASSLGAGRETQYFGPGTRLLVL.

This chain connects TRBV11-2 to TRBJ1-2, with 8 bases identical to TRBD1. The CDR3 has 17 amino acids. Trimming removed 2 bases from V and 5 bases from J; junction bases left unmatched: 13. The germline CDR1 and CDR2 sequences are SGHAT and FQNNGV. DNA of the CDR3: TGTGCCAGCAGCTTAATTCTAGGGCAGGGGGCTGGGTATGGCTACACCTTC. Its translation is CASSLILGQGAGYGYTF. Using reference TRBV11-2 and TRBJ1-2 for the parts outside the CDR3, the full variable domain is EAGVAQSPRYKIIEKRQSVAFWCNPISGHATLYWYQQILGQGPKLLIQFQNNGVVDDSQLPKDRFSAERLKGVDSTLKIQPAKLEDSAVYLCASSLILGQGAGYGYTFGSGTRLTVV.

CDR3 coding DNA: TGTGCCAGCAGTTGGCGCGGGAGGGGGGACACCGGGGAGCTGTTTTTT. This sequence encodes CASSWRGRGDTGELFF. This chain links TRBV28 with TRBJ2-2; 9 bases line up with TRBD2. The CDR3 is made up of 16 amino acids. The germline gives CDR1 MDHEN, CDR2 SYDVKM. Germline trimming cut 4 bases from V and 3 bases from J; bases unmatched to any gene: 6.

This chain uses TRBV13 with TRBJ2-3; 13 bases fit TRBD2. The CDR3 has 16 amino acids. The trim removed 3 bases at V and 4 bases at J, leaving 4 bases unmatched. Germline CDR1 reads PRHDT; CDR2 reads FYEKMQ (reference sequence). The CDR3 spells CASSFQGLAGADTQYF. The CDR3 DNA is TGTGCCAGCAGCTTTCAAGGACTAGCGGGAGCAGATACGCAGTATTTT.

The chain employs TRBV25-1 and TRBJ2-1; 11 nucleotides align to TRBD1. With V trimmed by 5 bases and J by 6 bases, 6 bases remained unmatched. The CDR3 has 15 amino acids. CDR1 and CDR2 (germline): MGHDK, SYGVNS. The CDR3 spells CASSTLGTGGNEQFF. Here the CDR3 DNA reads TGTGCCAGCAGTACCTTGGGGACAGGGGGCAATGAGCAGTTCTTC.

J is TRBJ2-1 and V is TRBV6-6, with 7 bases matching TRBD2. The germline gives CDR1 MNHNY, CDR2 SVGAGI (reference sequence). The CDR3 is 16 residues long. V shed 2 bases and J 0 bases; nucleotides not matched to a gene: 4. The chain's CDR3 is CASSYGGGLSYNEQFF. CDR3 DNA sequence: TGTGCCAGCAGTTACGGGGGGGGACTCTCCTACAATGAGCAGTTCTTC.

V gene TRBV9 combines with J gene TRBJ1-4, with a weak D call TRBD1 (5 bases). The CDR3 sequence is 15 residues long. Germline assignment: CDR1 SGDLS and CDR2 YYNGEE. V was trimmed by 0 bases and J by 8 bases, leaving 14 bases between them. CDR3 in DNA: TGTGCCAGCAGCGTAGGGTGGGGGGAGTACGAAAAACTGTTTTTT. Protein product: CASSVGWGEYEKLFF.

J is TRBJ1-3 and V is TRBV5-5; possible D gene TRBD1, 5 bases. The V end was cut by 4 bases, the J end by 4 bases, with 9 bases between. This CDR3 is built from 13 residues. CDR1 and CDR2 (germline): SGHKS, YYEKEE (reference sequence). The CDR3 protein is CASSRTPGNTIYF. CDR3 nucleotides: TGTGCCAGCAGCCGGACACCCGGAAACACCATATATTTT.

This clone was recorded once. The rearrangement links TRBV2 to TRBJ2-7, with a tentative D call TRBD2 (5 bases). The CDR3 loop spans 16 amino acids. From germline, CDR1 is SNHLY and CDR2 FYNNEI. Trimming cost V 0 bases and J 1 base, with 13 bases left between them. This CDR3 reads CASSEASWRGSYEQYF. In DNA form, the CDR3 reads TGTGCCAGCAGTGAAGCTAGTTGGAGAGGGTCCTACGAGCAGTACTTC. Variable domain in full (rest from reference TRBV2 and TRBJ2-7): EPEVTQTPSHQVTQMGQEVILRCVPISNHLYFYWYRQILGQKVEFLVSFYNNEISEKSEIFDDQFSVERPDGSNFTLKIRSTKLEDSAMYFCASSEASWRGSYEQYFGPGTRLTVT.